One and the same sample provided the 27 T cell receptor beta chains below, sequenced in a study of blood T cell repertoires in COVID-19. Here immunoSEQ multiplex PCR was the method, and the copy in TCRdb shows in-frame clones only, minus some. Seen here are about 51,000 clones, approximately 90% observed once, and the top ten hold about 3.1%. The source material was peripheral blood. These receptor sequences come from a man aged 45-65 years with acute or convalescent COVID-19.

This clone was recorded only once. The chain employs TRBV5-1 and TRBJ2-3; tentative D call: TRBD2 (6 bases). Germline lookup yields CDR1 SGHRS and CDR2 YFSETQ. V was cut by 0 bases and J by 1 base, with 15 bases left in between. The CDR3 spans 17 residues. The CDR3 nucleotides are TGCGCCAGCAGCTTGGCGTATGGCGGGACCCGCACAGATACGCAGTATTTT. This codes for CASSLAYGGTRTDTQYF.

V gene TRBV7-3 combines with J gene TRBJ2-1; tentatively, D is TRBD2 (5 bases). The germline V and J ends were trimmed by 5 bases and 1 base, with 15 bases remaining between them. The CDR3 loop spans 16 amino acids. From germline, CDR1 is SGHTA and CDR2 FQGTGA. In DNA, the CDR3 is TGTGCCAGCAGCCCCAACCCGGGGAGTTCCTACAATGAGCAGTTCTTC. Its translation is CASSPNPGSSYNEQFF.

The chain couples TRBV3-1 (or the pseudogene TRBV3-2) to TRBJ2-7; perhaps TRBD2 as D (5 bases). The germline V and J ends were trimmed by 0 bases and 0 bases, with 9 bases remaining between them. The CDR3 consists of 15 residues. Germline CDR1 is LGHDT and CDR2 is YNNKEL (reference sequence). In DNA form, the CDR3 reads TGTGCCAGCAGCCAAGAGCGGGCCAGCTCCTACGAGCAGTACTTC. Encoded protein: CASSQERASSYEQYF.

The CDR3 DNA follows: TGTGCCTGGAGGTTGGACATCTCCACTGAAGCTTTCTTT. It translates to CAWRLDISTEAFF. The genes are TRBV30 and TRBJ1-1; D is perhaps TRBD1 (5 bases). Trimming removed 3 bases from V and 4 bases from J, with 12 bases in between. Germline CDR1 reads GTSNPN; CDR2 reads SVGIG (reference sequence). The CDR3 extends over 13 amino acids.

The CDR3 coding sequence is TGTGCCAGCTCTCAAGGGGGCGCGGAGGGAAACACCATATATTTT. This codes for CASSQGGAEGNTIYF. The chain has TRBV18 and TRBJ1-3, with TRBD1 matching over 7 bases. Unmatched junction bases numbered 9, after V lost 6 bases and J lost 4 bases. The CDR3 length is 15 residues. Germline V lookup: CDR1 KGHSH, CDR2 LQKENI.

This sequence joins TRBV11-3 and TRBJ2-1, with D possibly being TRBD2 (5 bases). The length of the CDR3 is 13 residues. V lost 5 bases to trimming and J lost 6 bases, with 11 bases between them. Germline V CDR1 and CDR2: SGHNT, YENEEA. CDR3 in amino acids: CASSPSRGNEQFF. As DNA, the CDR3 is TGTGCCAGCAGCCCATCACGGGGCAATGAGCAGTTCTTC.

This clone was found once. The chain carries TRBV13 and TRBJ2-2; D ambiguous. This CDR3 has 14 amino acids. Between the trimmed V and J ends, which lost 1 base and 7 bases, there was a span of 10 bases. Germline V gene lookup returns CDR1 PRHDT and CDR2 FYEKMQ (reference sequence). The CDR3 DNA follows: TGTGCCAGCAGCTTAGATACCGGGTACGGGGAGCTGTTTTTT. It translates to CASSLDTGYGELFF.

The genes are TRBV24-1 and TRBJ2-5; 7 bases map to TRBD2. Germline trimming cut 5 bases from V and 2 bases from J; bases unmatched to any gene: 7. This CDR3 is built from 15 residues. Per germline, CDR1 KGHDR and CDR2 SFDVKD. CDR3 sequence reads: CATSGASGAQETQYF. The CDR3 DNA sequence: TGTGCCACCAGTGGGGCGAGCGGGGCACAAGAGACCCAGTACTTC.

CDR3 bases: TGCGCCAGCAGCCCGACTGGGCGGGGGAGATTGAAAGGCTCCTACGAGCAGTACTTC. This encodes CASSPTGRGRLKGSYEQYF. The genes are TRBV5-1 and TRBJ2-7, with 7 bases fitting TRBD2. Trimming cost V 4 bases and J 0 bases; bases outside gene matches: 19. The CDR3 contains 19 residues. Germline CDR1 and CDR2: SGHRS and YFSETQ.

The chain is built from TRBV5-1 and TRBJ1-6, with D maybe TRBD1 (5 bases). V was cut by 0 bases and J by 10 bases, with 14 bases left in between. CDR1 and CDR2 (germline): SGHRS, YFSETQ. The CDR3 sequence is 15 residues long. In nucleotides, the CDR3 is TGCGCCAGCAGCTTGGACCCGGACATAGGGTCACCCCTCCACTTT. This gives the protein CASSLDPDIGSPLHF.

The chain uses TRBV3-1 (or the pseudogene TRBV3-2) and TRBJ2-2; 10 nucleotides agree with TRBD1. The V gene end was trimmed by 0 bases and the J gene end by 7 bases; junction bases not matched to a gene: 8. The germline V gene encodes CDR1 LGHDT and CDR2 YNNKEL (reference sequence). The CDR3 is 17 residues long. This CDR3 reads CASSQELGQGLGGELFF. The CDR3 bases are TGTGCCAGCAGCCAAGAATTGGGACAGGGGTTGGGCGGGGAGCTGTTTTTT.

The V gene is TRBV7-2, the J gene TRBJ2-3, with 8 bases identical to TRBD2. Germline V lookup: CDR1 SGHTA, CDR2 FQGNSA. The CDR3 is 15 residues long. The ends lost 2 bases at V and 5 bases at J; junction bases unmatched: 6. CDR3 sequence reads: CASSLRRGEGDTQYF. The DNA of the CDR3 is TGTGCCAGCAGCTTACGGCGGGGGGAAGGAGATACGCAGTATTTT.

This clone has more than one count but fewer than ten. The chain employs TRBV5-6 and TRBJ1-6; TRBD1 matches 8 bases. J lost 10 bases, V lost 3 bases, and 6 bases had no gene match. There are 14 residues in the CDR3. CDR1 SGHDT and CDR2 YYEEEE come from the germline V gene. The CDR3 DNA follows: TGTGCCAGCAGCTCGAGACAGGGGAGATCACCCCTCCACTTT. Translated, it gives CASSSRQGRSPLHF.

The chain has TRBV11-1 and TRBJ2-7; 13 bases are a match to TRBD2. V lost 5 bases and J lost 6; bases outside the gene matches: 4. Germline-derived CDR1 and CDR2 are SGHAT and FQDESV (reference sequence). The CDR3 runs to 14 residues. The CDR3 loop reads CASSTRLAGGEQYF. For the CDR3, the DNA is TGTGCCAGCAGCACGAGACTAGCGGGGGGCGAGCAGTACTTC.

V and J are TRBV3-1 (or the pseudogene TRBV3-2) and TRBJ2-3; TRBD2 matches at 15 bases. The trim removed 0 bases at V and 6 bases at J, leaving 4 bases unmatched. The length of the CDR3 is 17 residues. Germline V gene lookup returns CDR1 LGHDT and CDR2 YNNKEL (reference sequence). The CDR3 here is CASSQEGLAGGRDTQYF. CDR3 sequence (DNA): TGTGCCAGCAGCCAAGAGGGACTAGCGGGGGGTCGGGATACGCAGTATTTT.

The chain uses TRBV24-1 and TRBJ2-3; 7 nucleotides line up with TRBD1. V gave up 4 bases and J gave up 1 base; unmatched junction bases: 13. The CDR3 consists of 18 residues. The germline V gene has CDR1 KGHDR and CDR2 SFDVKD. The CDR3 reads CATSDPTRQGRGTDTQYF. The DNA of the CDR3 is TGTGCCACCAGTGACCCTACAAGACAGGGTCGGGGCACAGATACGCAGTATTTT.

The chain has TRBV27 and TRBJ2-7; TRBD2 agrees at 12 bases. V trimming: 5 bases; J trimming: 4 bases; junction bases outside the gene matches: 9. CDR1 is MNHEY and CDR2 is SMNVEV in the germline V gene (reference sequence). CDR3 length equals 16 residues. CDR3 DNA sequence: TGTGCCAGCAGTCCCCCCCTAGCGGGGGGGCGATACGAGCAGTACTTC. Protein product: CASSPPLAGGRYEQYF.

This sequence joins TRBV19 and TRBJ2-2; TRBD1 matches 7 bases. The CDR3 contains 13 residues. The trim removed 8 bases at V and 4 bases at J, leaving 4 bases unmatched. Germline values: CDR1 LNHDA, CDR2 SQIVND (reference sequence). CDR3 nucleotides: TGTGCCAGTGATACAGGGGCCACCGGGGAGCTGTTTTTT. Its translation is CASDTGATGELFF. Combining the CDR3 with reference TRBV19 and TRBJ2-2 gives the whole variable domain DGGITQSPKYLFRKEGQNVTLSCEQNLNHDAMYWYRQDPGQGLRLIYYSQIVNDFQKGDIAEGYSVSREKKESFPLTVTSAQKNPTAFYLCASDTGATGELFFGEGSRLTVL.

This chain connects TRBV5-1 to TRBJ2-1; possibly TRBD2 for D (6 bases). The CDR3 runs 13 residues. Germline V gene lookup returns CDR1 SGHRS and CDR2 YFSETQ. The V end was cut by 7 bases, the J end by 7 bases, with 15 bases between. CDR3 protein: CASSKETRNEQFF. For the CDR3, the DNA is TGCGCCAGCTCAAAAGAGACTAGAAATGAGCAGTTCTTC.

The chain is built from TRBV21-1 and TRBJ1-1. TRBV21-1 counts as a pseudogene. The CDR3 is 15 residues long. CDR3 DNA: TGTGCCAGCAGCAAACCGGGGTACTTGGACACTGAAGCTTTCTTT. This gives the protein CASSKPGYLDTEAFF.

CDR3 bases: TGTGCCAGCAGCCCCTACACAGGGGCAAACTCTGGAAACACCATATATTTT. Residues: CASSPYTGANSGNTIYF. V is TRBV5-6 and J is TRBJ1-3; 7 bases line up with TRBD1. CDR1 and CDR2 (germline): SGHDT, YYEEEE. This CDR3 is built from 17 residues. The trim removed 4 bases at V and 0 bases at J, leaving 10 bases unmatched.

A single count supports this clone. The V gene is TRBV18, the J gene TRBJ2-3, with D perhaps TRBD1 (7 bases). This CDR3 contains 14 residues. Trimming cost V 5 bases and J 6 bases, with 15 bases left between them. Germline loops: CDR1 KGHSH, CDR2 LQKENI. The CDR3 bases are TGTGCCAGCTCAACCTCCAGGGGGGATGATACGCAGTATTTT. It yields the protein CASSTSRGDDTQYF.

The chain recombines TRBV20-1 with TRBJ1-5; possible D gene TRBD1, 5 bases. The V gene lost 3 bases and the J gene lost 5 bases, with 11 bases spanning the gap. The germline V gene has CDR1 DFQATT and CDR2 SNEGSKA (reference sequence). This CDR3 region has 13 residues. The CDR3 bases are TGCAGTGCTAGTAACAGGCCGGATCAGCCCCAGCATTTT. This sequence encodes CSASNRPDQPQHF.

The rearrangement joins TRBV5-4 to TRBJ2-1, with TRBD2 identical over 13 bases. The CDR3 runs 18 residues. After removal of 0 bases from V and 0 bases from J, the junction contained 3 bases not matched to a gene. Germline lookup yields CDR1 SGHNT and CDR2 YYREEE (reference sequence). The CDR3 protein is CASSLGLAGGVSYNEQFF. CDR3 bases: TGTGCCAGCAGCTTGGGACTAGCGGGGGGTGTCTCCTACAATGAGCAGTTCTTC.

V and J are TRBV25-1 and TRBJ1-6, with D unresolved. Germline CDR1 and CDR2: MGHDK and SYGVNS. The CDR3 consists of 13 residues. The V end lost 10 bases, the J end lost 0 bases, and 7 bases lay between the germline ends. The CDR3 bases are TGTGCCACCAGGAGCTCCTATAATTCACCCCTCCACTTT. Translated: CATRSSYNSPLHF.

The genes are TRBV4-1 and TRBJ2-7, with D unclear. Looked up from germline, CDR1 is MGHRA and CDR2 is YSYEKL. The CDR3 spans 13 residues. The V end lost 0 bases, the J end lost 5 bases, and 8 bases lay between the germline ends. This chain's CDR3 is CASSQEVGDEQYF. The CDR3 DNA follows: TGCGCCAGCAGCCAAGAGGTGGGCGACGAGCAGTACTTC.

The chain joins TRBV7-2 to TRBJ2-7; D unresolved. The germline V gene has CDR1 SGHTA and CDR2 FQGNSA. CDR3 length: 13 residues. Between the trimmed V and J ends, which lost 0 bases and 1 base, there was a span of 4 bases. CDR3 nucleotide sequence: TGTGCCAGCAGCTTAGCGCGATCCTACGAGCAGTACTTC. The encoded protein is CASSLARSYEQYF.